This T cell receptor (beta chain) originates from a study of blood T cell repertoires in COVID-19 (dated by TCRdb to the early 2020s). Study-level background: Collaborator samples came from the United States, Italy and Spain and covered acute and convalescent phases of COVID-19. Where HLA class I and class II types were available, the types were taken from metadata supplied by the sample provider, not from assay-based typing. Samples were obtained from the ongoing ImmuneRACE study (first 160 participants) and from about 1,300 subjects provided by 6 global collaborators. Nearly every sample came with metadata listing a de-identified subject ID, COVID-19 status, age in years and sex. Deeply sampled blood TCRbeta repertoires from subjects exposed to, actively infected with, or recovered from COVID-19 were included in the dataset. The repertoires were released in a freely available public database intended as a resource for research on the immune response to SARS-CoV-2. The prospective study material was composed of cDNA or gDNA derived from T cells, B-cell-depleted T cells, or PBMCs.

With regard to this clone: Its specific antigen is unknown. Per-base quality was not reported, and no clone a single base away is much larger than it.

Overall study outcomes, separate from this receptor: The quantity of clinical and demographic metadata differed by source and by participant and was supplied without curation.

Whole blood was collected in K2EDTA tubes by collaborating institutions according to the institutions' own protocols. For TCRbeta analysis, collaborators shipped samples as frozen whole blood, isolated PBMCs, or DNA extracted from either of those sample types. The immunoSEQ Assay, a bias-controlled multiplex PCR, was used to amplify TCRbeta CDR3 regions from genomic DNA. From the authors' description of their analysis: The number of nucleated cells in each sample was estimated from the amplification of reference gene primers within the assay. To quantify the absolute abundance of each unique TCRbeta CDR3 rearrangement, sequence reads were collapsed and filtered. For each sample, productive Simpson clonality was calculated as the square root of Simpson's diversity index over productive rearrangements. TCRdb re-hosts the immuneACCESS table, in-frame sequences only. Its copies lack some clones; in the studies checked, an unresolved V gene accounts for under half of them, and the cause for the rest is not known. The V and J calls and clone size were taken over from that table, and D and trimming were inferred from the DNA. Counted in this sample were about 100,000 clones; around 85% of them appeared once. Together, the top ten hold 9.5% to 15% of the sample.

Relative to germline, V is 5 bases shorter and J is 1 base shorter, with 11 bases between their ends. Reading from cysteine to phenylalanine, the CDR3 counts 14 amino acids. The entry retains the CDR3 DNA only, 42 bases that are in frame from base 1. CDR1 is given as SEHNR and CDR2 as FQNEAQ, both from the germline V gene (reference sequence). Sequencing was carried out using peripheral blood. This TCR came from a human donor in a cohort sampled during active COVID-19. Recombination linked TRBV7-9 to TRBJ1-2; the D gene remains uncertain. The CDR3 sequence is CASSTTGSNYGYTF. The DNA sequence is as follows: TGTGCCAGCAGCACCACCGGGAGTAACTATGGCTACACCTTC. Where the CDR3 stops, the reference TRBV7-9 and TRBJ1-2 genes take over; the full variable domain is DTGVSQNPRHKITKRGQNVTFRCDPISEHNRLYWYRQTLGQGPEFLTYFQNEAQLEKSRLLSDRFSAERPKGSFSTLEIQRTEQGDSAMYLCASSTTGSNYGYTFGSGTRLTVV.